This T cell receptor beta chain originates from a study of metastatic and nonmetastatic thyroid tumors. Study overall: The comparison covered peripheral blood and tumor or nodule tissue in malignant and benign thyroid patients.

The germline CDR1 and CDR2 sequences are SGHRS and YFSETQ. Trimming took 1 base from V and 6 from J; bases not matched to a gene: 10. This CDR3 is built from 16 residues. TCRdb re-analyzed the PCR reads through MiXCR. The sample lists more than 40,000 clones, approximately 25% occurring once. General study points: Malignant thyroid tumors reportedly had TCR beta diversity that was significantly higher than in benign nodules, in blood and tumor.

Among the patients, none had received any treatment before thyroid surgery. The table lists this clone with a few counts. Its antigen is still unknown. Sequencing was performed on tumor tissue. This clonotype was sampled from a female donor with papillary thyroid cancer or a benign thyroid nodule (not recorded which). Some clones in this sample may be carry-over from other donors' samples. The chain uses TRBV5-1 and TRBJ2-7; 10 bases map to TRBD1. The CDR3 region is CASSLRSDRGLGEQYF. Written as DNA, the CDR3 is TGCGCCAGCAGCTTGCGTTCTGACAGGGGGCTGGGCGAGCAGTACTTC.